This T cell receptor beta chain is from a study of shared clonotypes between healthy human individuals. Study conclusions and caveats: Incompleteness in sorted-subset sequencing, despite large depth, was shown by rarefaction. Exclusively blood specimens were collected; tissue repertoires likely differ. The study found roughly 5% of naive CD4 clonotypes shared across several donors.

A 200 ng quantity of DNA, 32,000 or so T cell genomes, went into the sorted-subset replicate PCRs. The protocol was immunoSEQ multiplex PCR, while the TCRdb copy is restricted to in-frame clones and leaves out a portion. This sample has more than 2 million clones; about 94% occur once, and the top ten carry roughly 0.13%. The germline V gene has CDR1 SGHRS and CDR2 YFSETQ. V shed 2 bases and J 2 bases; nucleotides not matched to a gene: 11. CDR3 length: 19 amino acids. As regards this clone: Its antigen remains unidentified.

The V call is TRBV5-1, the J call TRBJ2-6, with TRBD1 matching over 9 bases. The origin of this receptor is a man aged 18 to 29 in good health. The specimen was naive CD4+ T cells sorted from blood. The subset is: CD45RA+ positively selected. The CDR3 coding sequence is TGCGCCAGCAGCTTTTCCACCGGGACAGGGACTACTGGGGCCAACGTCCTGACTTTC. Amino acids: CASSFSTGTGTTGANVLTF. The variable domain in full, with the rest retrieved from reference TRBV5-1 and TRBJ2-6, is KAGVTQTPRYLIKTRGQQVTLSCSPISGHRSVSWYQQTPGQGLQFLFEYFSETQRNKGNFPGRFSGRQFSNSRSEMNVSTLELGDSALYLCASSFSTGTGTTGANVLTFGAGSRLTVL.